This T cell receptor beta chain was obtained from a study of blood T cell repertoires in COVID-19. Study details: Italy, Spain and the United States were the sources of the convalescent and acute COVID-19 samples. Nucleic acid was either cDNA or gDNA, and it came from T cells, B-cell-depleted T cells, or PBMCs.

The V end was cut by 5 bases, the J end by 4 bases, with 8 bases between. The CDR3 loop spans 12 amino acids. Looked up from germline, CDR1 is LGHDT and CDR2 is YNNKEL (reference sequence). In the original workflow: Estimates of nucleated cell counts were drawn from the amplification of reference gene primers. The protocol was immunoSEQ multiplex PCR, while the TCRdb copy is restricted to in-frame clones and leaves out a portion. The V and J calls and clone size are taken from that table; D and trimming were inferred from the DNA. The sample has about 480,000 clones, roughly nine tenths seen once. All enrollees were about 18 to 100 years old and from roughly 22 US areas.

This chain links TRBV3-1 (or the pseudogene TRBV3-2) with TRBJ2-5, with D unclear. The sequence came from a woman aged 60-70 years who had recovered from COVID-19. The sample consisted of PBMCs or T cells enriched from blood (not recorded which). CDR3 sequence reads: CASSALGETQYF. CDR3 DNA sequence: TGTGCCAGCAGCGCCCTCGGAGAGACCCAGTACTTC.